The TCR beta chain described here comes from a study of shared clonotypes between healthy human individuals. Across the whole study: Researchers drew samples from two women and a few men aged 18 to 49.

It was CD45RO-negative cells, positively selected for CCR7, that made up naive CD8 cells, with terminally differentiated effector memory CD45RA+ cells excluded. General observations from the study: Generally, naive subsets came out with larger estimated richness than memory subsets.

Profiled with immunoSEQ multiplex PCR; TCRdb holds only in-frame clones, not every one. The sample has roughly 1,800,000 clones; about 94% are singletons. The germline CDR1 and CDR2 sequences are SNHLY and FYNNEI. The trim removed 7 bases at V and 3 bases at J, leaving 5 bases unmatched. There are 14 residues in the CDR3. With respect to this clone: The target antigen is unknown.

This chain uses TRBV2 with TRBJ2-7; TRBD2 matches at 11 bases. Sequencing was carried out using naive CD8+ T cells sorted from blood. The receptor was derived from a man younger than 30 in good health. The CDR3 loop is CASTETSGIYEQYF. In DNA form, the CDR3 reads TGTGCCAGCACTGAGACTAGCGGGATCTACGAGCAGTACTTC. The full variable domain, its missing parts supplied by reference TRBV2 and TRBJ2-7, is EPEVTQTPSHQVTQMGQEVILRCVPISNHLYFYWYRQILGQKVEFLVSFYNNEISEKSEIFDDQFSVERPDGSNFTLKIRSTKLEDSAMYFCASTETSGIYEQYFGPGTRLTVT.